The TCR beta chain described here comes from a study of beta chain features in type 1 diabetes. The CDR3 sequence is 15 residues long. The germline V gene encodes CDR1 SEHNR and CDR2 FQNEAQ (reference sequence). The germline V and J ends were trimmed by 5 bases and 0 bases, with 11 bases remaining between them. There are a few counts of this clone. On average, the one heparinised blood draw given by each donor was approximately 0.12 L. Sequencing targeted expressed TCRB transcripts, as all isolated RNA had been reverse transcribed. Using immunoSEQ multiplex PCR, the repertoire was profiled, and TCRdb retains in-frame clones only, with some absent. This sample has some 900,000 clones; 15% to 20% occur once, and the top ten carry 0.02% to 0.025%.

The sequence was obtained from a woman between 18 and 29 years old in good health. Material for sequencing was naive CD4+ T cells from blood. The rearrangement joins TRBV7-9 to TRBJ1-3; D is ambiguous. The CDR3 here is CASSHPQNSGNTIYF. The CDR3 DNA is TGTGCCAGCAGCCATCCCCAGAACTCTGGAAACACCATATATTTT.